Shown below are 4 T cell receptor beta chains from a single sample sequenced in a study of cytomegalovirus exposure and HLA in healthy donors (dated by TCRdb to 2015 to 2018). The library came from the immunoSEQ multiplex PCR assay. For the multiplex PCR, a mixture combining 60 forward primers for TCR Vbeta segments and 13 reverse primers for TCR Jbeta segments was used. As stored in TCRdb, this immuneACCESS dataset retains in-frame rearrangements with V and J assigned. A fraction of the clones does not appear; measured against another copy, unresolved V genes explain less than half of the discrepancy, and the remainder lacks a known reason. This sample lists about 160,000 clones; approximately 85% were detected once. The ten largest clones take up approximately 2% of the sample. The sample was PBMCs. These receptors originate from a young man in good health and CMV-seropositive.

The J gene is TRBJ2-7, the V gene TRBV7-6; 8 bases are shared with TRBD1. Trimming cost V 3 bases and J 0 bases; bases outside gene matches: 4. Germline V gives CDR1 SGHVS, CDR2 FNYEAQ. The CDR3 is made up of 15 amino acids. The DNA of the CDR3 is TGTGCCAGCAGCTTTCAGGGGGCCAGCTCCTACGAGCAGTACTTC. Protein: CASSFQGASSYEQYF.

The V and J genes are TRBV6-6 and TRBJ2-2, with 8 bases matching TRBD2. This CDR3 region has 15 residues. The V gene end was trimmed by 6 bases and the J gene end by 4 bases; junction bases not matched to a gene: 7. Germline CDR1 reads MNHNY; CDR2 reads SVGAGI (reference sequence). CDR3 sequence (DNA): TGTGCCAGCAGACAAGCGGGGGCTGCCACCGGGGAGCTGTTTTTT. Its protein is CASRQAGAATGELFF.

J is TRBJ2-3 and V is TRBV27, with TRBD2 matching over 8 bases. The trim removed 5 bases at V and 0 bases at J, leaving 10 bases unmatched. Germline V CDR1 and CDR2: MNHEY, SMNVEV (reference sequence). This CDR3 spans 17 amino acids. The CDR3 DNA reads TGTGCCAGCAGTCCCCTGGGTAGCGGGAAAAGCACAGATACGCAGTATTTT. Protein sequence: CASSPLGSGKSTDTQYF.

This clone was counted a few times. With a much larger clone just one base away, this may be a read error. The chain recombines TRBV6-5 with TRBJ2-7; 11 nucleotides match TRBD1. With 2 bases clipped from V and 3 bases from J, the junction kept 0 bases outside the gene matches. The CDR3 is made up of 14 amino acids. CDR1 is MNHEY and CDR2 is SVGAGI in the germline V gene. CDR3 nucleotide sequence: TGTGCCAGCAGTTACGGGACAGGGGGCTACGAGCAGTACTTC. This gives the protein CASSYGTGGYEQYF.